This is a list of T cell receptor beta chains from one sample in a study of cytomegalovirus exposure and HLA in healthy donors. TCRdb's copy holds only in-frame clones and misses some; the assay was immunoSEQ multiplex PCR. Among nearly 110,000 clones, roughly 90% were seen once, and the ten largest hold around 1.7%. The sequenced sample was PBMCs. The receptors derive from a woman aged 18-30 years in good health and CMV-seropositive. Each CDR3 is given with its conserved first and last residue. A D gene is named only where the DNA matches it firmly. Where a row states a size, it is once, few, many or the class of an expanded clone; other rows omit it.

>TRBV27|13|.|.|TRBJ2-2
TGTGCCAGCAGTTCAGGGAACACCGGGGAGCTGTTTTTT
CASSSGNTGELFF
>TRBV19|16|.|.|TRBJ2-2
TGTGCCAGTAGTATCGGTCCGGGAACGAACACCGGGGAGCTGTTTTTT
CASSIGPGTNTGELFF
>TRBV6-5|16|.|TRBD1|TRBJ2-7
TGTGCCAGCAGTTACTCGAGGGACAGGAGCTCCTACGAGCAGTACTTC
CASSYSRDRSSYEQYF
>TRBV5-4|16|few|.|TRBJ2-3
TGTGCCAGCAGCTTAGAGGGCAGGGGTCCCACAGATACGCAGTATTTT
CASSLEGRGPTDTQYF
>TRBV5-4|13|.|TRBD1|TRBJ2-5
TGTGCCAGCAGCGGCGACAGGGCGGAGACCCAGTACTTC
CASSGDRAETQYF
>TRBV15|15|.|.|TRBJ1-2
TGTGCCACCAGCAGAGACCTTCGGGAACCCTATGGCTACACCTTC
CATSRDLREPYGYTF
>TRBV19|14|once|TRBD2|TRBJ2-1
TGTGCCAGTAGTAGCGGGGGGCCCTACAATGAGCAGTTCTTC
CASSSGGPYNEQFF
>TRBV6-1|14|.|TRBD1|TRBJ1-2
TGTGCCAGCAGTCCCACGGGACAGGTTAATGGCTACACCTTC
CASSPTGQVNGYTF
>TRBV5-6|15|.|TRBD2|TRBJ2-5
TGTGCCAGCAGCTTGGAGCGGGGGGGCGTGGAGACCCAGTACTTC
CASSLERGGVETQYF
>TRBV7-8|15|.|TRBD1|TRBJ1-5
TGTGCCAGCAGCGTCCCGGGACAGGGGCGTCAGCCCCAGCATTTT
CASSVPGQGRQPQHF
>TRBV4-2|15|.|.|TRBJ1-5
TGTGCCAGCAGCCAAGACGATACAGGGTACCAGCCCCAGCATTTT
CASSQDDTGYQPQHF
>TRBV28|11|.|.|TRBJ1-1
TGTGCCAGCAGTTCCGTGAGATCAGCTTTCTTT
CASSSVRSAFF
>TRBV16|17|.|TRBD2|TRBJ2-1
TGTGCCAGCAGCCCGGAATTACTAGCGGGAGAACCCAATGAGCAGTTCTTC
CASSPELLAGEPNEQFF
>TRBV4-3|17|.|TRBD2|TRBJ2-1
TGCGCCAGCAGCCAAGATCGGCTAGCGGGGTCCTACAATGAGCAGTTCTTC
CASSQDRLAGSYNEQFF
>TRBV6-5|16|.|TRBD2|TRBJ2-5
TGTGCCAGCAGTTACGGGACTAGCGGGATACAAGAGACCCAGTACTTC
CASSYGTSGIQETQYF
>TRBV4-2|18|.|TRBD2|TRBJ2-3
TGTGCCAGCAGCCAGGTGACTAGCGGGGGGGCGGAAACAGATACGCAGTATTTT
CASSQVTSGGAETDTQYF
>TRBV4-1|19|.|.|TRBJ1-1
TGCGCCAGCAGCCACCCACCGGGACAAAGGGGCGAGGTGAACACTGAAGCTTTCTTT
CASSHPPGQRGEVNTEAFF
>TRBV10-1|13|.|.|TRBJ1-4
TGCGCCAGCAGTGAGGCAGTCGAAGAAAAACTGTTTTTT
CASSEAVEEKLFF
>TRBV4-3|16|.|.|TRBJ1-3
TGCGCCAGCAGCCAAGGAGTACAGGGTCCTGGAAACACCATATATTTT
CASSQGVQGPGNTIYF
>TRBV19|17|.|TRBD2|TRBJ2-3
TGTGCCAGTAGTATAGCGTTAACTAGCGGGGCCACAGATACGCAGTATTTT
CASSIALTSGATDTQYF
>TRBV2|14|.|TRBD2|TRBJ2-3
TGTGCCAGCAGAAGGCGGGGGGGCACAGATACGCAGTATTTT
CASRRRGGTDTQYF
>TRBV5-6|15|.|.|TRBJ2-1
TGTGCCAGCAGCTTGGGGGGGCACGTTTACAATGAGCAGTTCTTC
CASSLGGHVYNEQFF
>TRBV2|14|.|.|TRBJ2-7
TGTGCCAGCAGCCAAACGGGACTGCCTGGAGAGCAGTACTTC
CASSQTGLPGEQYF
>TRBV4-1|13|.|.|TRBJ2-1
TGCGCCAGCAGCCAAGATTCCGGGAATGAGCAGTTCTTC
CASSQDSGNEQFF
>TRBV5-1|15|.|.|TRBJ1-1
TGCGCCAGCAGCTTGTCTCAGGGCCCCAACACTGAAGCTTTCTTT
CASSLSQGPNTEAFF
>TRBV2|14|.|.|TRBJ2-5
TGTGCCAGCAGTGAAGCGTCGTTCAGGGAGACCCAGTACTTC
CASSEASFRETQYF
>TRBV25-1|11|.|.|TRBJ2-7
TGTGCCAGCAGGGACAGTTACGAGCAGTACTTC
CASRDSYEQYF
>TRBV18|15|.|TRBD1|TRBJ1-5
TGTGCCAGCTCACCGGGACAGGGGGCCAATCAGCCCCAGCATTTT
CASSPGQGANQPQHF
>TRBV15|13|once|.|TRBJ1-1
TGTGCCACCAGCCCGGACACAGCATTTGAAGCTTTCTTT
CATSPDTAFEAFF
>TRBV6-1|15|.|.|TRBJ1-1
TGTGCCAGCAGTGAAGCCGAGACTTATGTGGAGAGAGCTTTCTTT
CASSEAETYVERAFF
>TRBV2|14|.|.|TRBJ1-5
TGTGCCAGCAGTGAACCGGGGTTGCGGCAGCCCCAGCATTTT
CASSEPGLRQPQHF
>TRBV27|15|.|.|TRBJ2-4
TGTGCCAGCAGTTTACGGCCGTCGGGGTCGGACATTCAGTACTTC
CASSLRPSGSDIQYF
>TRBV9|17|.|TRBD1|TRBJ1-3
TGTGCCAGCAGCGTAGCTCTTGGACAGGGCACTGGAAACACCATATATTTT
CASSVALGQGTGNTIYF
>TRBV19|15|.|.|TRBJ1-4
TGTGCCAGTACCTCTCAGGGCTCCACTAATGAAAAACTGTTTTTT
CASTSQGSTNEKLFF
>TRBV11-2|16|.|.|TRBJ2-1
TGTGCCAGCAGCTCCTCCTTAAACATCGTCTGGTTTGAGCAGTTCTTC
CASSSSLNIVWFEQFF
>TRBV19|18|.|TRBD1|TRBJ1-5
TGTGCCAGTAGTAAAAGGGACAGCGATTGGGTTAGCAATCAGCCCCAGCATTTT
CASSKRDSDWVSNQPQHF
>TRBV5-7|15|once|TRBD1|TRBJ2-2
TGTGCCAGCAGCTTGGATACAGGGGTCACCGGGGAGCTGTTTTTT
CASSLDTGVTGELFF
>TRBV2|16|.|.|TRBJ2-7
TGTGCCAGCAGCCTCGCACTTGGCAGGGCCACCTACGAGCAGTACTTC
CASSLALGRATYEQYF
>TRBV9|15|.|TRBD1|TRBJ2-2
TGTGCCAGCAGTACCGGGACAGGGAACACCGGGGAGCTGTTTTTT
CASSTGTGNTGELFF
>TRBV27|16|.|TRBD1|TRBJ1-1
TGTGCCAGCAGTGAATTCGGCGGGACAGGGAGGACTGAAGCTTTCTTT
CASSEFGGTGRTEAFF
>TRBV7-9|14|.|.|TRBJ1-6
TGTGCCAGCAGCTTTGAGGGATATAATTCACCCCTCCACTTT
CASSFEGYNSPLHF
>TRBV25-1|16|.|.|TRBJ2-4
TGTGCCAGCAGTGAATACGAGGGAGGAGGGAAAAACATTCAGTACTTC
CASSEYEGGGKNIQYF
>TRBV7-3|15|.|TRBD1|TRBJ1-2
TGTGCCAGCAGCTTTGCAGGGGGCATATACTATGGCTACACCTTC
CASSFAGGIYYGYTF
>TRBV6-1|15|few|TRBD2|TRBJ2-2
TGTGCCAGCAGTGTAGCGGGACAGAACACCGGGGAGCTGTTTTTT
CASSVAGQNTGELFF